A selection of T cell receptor beta chains follows, all from one sample in a study of radiation and T cells in renal cell carcinoma. TCRdb's copy holds only in-frame clones and misses some; the assay was immunoSEQ multiplex PCR. Among about 150,000 clones, approximately 91% were seen once, and the ten largest hold about 12%. The specimen comprised blood, sampled from a patient whose treatment included radiotherapy and nephrectomy. These receptors were obtained from a woman aged 50 to 60 with renal cell carcinoma. Both conserved end residues are part of each CDR3. D genes are given only for firm matches. The size field is filled for only some rows; it gives once, few, many or a size class.

len | j_gene | abundance | v_gene | d_gene | CDR3nt | CDR3aa
14 | TRBJ1-1 | . | TRBV7-9 | TRBD1 | TGTGCCAGCAGCTCCCGACAGGGGGGCACTGAAGCTTTCTTT | CASSSRQGGTEAFF
14 | TRBJ2-5 | . | TRBV6-1 | . | TGTGCCAGCAGCCCCGACAGAATAGTCGAGACCCAGTACTTC | CASSPDRIVETQYF
13 | TRBJ1-5 | few | TRBV19 | . | TGTGCCAGTAGTTCACAGGTCAATCAGCCCCAGCATTTT | CASSSQVNQPQHF
12 | TRBJ1-2 | . | TRBV29-1 | . | TGCAGCGTCTATGACAGGACCTATGGCTACACCTTC | CSVYDRTYGYTF
14 | TRBJ2-3 | . | TRBV7-7 | . | TGTGCTAGCAGCGTACGTTGGGATCCAGATACGCAGTATTTT | CASSVRWDPDTQYF
15 | TRBJ2-7 | . | TRBV7-8 | TRBD1 | TGTGCCAGCAGCTCACCGGGACAGGGGGTCTACGAGCAGTACTTC | CASSSPGQGVYEQYF
16 | TRBJ2-2 | . | TRBV19 | . | TGTGCCAGTAGAATATCTAGGAGTGAAAACACCGGGGAGCTGTTTTTT | CASRISRSENTGELFF
19 | TRBJ2-6 | . | TRBV5-1 | . | TGCGCCAGCAGCTGGGACGTAGGGGGGCCACGCTCTGGGGCCAACGTCCTGACTTTC | CASSWDVGGPRSGANVLTF
18 | TRBJ2-2 | . | TRBV30 | . | TGTGCCTGGAGTGTCTTCGCGGGGGCCCTAATAAACACCGGGGAGCTGTTTTTT | CAWSVFAGALINTGELFF
13 | TRBJ1-1 | . | TRBV6-1 | . | TGTGCCAGCAGCCGCTTTCGGAACACTGAAGCTTTCTTT | CASSRFRNTEAFF